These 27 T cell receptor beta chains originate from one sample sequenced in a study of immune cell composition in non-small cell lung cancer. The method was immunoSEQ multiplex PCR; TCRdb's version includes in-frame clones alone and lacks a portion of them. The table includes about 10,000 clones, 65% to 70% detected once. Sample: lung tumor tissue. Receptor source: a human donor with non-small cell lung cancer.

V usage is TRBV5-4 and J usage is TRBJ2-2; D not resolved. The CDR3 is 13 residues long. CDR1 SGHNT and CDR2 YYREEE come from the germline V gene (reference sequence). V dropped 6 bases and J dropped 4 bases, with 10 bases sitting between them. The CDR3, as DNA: TGTGCCAGCACCCTCTTTAGCACCGGGGAGCTGTTTTTT. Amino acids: CASTLFSTGELFF.

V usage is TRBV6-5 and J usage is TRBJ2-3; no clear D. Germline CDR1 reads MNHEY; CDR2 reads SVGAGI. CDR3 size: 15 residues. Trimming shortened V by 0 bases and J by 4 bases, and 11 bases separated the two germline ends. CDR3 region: CASSYSYGIPDTQYF. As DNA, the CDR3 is TGTGCCAGCAGTTACTCCTACGGTATTCCAGATACGCAGTATTTT.

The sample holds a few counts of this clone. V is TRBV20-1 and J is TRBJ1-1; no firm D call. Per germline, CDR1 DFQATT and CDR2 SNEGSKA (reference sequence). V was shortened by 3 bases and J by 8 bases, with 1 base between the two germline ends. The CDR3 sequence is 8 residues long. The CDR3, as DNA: TGCAGTGCTAGGGAAGCTTTCTTT. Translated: CSAREAFF.

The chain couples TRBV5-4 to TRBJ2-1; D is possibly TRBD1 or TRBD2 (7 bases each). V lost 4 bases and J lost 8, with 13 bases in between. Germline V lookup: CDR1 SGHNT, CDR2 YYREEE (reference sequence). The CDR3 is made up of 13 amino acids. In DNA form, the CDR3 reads TGTGCCAGCAGCCCCAGGGGGGGTGATGAGCAGTTCTTC. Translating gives CASSPRGGDEQFF.

The DNA for the CDR3 is TGTGCCAGCAGTGTCAGGGGGCGGGAGCAGTACTTC. Translation gives CASSVRGREQYF. This rearrangement joins TRBV6-1 to TRBJ2-7; TRBD1 aligns across 8 bases. The J segment lost 7 bases and the V segment lost 4 bases, leaving 3 bases of the junction unmatched. This CDR3 has 12 amino acids. Germline loops: CDR1 MNHNS, CDR2 SASEGT.

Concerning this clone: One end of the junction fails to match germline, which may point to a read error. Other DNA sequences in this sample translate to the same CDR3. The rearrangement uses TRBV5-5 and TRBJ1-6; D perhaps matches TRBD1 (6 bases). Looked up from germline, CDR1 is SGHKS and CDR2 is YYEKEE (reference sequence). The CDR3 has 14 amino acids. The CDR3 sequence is CASSWTVEDSPLHF. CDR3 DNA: TGTGCCAGCAGCTGGACAGTAGAGGATTCACCCCTCCACTTC.

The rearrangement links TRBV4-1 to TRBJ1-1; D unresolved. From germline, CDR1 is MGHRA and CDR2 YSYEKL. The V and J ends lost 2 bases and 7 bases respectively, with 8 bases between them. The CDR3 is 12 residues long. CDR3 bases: TGCGCCAGCAGCCAATATGGGGTTGAAGCTTTCTTT. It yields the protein CASSQYGVEAFF.

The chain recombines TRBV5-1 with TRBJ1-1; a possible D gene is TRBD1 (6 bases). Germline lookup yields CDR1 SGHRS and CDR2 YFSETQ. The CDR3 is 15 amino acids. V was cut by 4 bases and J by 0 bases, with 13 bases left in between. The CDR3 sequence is CASSPGHRMNTEAFF. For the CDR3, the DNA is TGCGCCAGCAGCCCGGGACACCGTATGAACACTGAAGCTTTCTTT.

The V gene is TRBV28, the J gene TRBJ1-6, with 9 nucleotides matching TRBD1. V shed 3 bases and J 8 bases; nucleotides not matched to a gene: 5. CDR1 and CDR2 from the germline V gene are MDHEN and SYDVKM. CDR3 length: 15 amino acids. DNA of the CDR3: TGTGCCAGCAGTTTGTGGGGACAGGGATATTCACCCCTCCACTTT. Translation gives CASSLWGQGYSPLHF.

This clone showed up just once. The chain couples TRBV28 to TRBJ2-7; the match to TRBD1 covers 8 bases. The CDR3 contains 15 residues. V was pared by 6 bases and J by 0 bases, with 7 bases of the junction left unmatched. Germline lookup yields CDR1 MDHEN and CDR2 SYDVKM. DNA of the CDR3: TGTGCCAGCAGCCAAGGGACAGGTGACTCCTACGAGCAGTACTTC. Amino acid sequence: CASSQGTGDSYEQYF.

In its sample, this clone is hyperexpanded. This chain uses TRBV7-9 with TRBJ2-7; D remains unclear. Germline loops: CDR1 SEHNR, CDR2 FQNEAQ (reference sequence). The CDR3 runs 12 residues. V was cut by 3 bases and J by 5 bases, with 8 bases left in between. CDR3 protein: CASSFGVDEQYF. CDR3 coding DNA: TGTGCCAGCAGCTTTGGGGTGGACGAGCAGTACTTC.

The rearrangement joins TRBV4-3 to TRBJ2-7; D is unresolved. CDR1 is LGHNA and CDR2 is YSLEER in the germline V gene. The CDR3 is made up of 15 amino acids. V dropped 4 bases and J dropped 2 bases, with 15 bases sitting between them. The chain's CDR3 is CASSRNVGRAYEQYF. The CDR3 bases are TGCGCCAGCAGCCGCAATGTCGGTAGGGCCTACGAGCAGTACTTC.

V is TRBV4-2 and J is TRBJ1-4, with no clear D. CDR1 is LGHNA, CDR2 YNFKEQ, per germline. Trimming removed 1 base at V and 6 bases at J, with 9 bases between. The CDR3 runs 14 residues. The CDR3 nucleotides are TGTGCCAGCAGCCAAGGGGGAAACCATGAAAAACTGTTTTTT. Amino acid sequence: CASSQGGNHEKLFF.

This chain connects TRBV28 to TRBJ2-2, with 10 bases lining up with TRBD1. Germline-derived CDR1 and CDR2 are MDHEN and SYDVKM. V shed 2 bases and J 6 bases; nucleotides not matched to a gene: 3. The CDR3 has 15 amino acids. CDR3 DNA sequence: TGTGCCAGCAGTTTACCCGGGACAGGGGCCGGGGAGCTGTTTTTT. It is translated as CASSLPGTGAGELFF.

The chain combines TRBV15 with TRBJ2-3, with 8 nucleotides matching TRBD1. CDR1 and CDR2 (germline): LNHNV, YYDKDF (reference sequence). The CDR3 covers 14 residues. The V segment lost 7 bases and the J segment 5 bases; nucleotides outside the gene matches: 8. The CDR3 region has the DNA TGTGCCACCAACCCAGGGGGCGGGGTAGATACGCAGTATTTT. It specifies CATNPGGGVDTQYF.

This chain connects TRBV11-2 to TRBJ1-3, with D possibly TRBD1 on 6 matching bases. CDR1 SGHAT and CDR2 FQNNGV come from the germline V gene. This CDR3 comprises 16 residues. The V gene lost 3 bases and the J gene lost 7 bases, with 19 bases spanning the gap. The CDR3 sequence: CASSFSLIGGRNTIYF. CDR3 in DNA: TGTGCCAGCAGCTTTTCTCTCATCGGGGGGCGTAACACCATATATTTT.

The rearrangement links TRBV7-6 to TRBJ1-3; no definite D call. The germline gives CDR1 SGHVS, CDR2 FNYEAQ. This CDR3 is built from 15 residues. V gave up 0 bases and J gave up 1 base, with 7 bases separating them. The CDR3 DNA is TGTGCCAGCAGCTTAGCTACAGAATCTGGAAACACCATATATTTT. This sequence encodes CASSLATESGNTIYF.

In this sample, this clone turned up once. CDR3 nucleotides: TGTGCCAGCATCGGGAGGTTGAACACTGAAGCTTTCTTT. This codes for CASIGRLNTEAFF. This chain connects TRBV6-5 to TRBJ1-1, with D unresolved. The CDR3 is made up of 13 amino acids. The germline V gene encodes CDR1 MNHEY and CDR2 SVGAGI. Trimming took off 7 bases at V and 0 bases at J, with 9 bases between the two ends.

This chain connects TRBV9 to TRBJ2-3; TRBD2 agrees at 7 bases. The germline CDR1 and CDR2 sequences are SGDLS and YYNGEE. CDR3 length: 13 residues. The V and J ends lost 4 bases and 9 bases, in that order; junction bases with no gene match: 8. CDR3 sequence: CASSPTGGKTQYF. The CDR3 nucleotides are TGTGCCAGCAGCCCTACCGGGGGGAAAACGCAGTATTTT.

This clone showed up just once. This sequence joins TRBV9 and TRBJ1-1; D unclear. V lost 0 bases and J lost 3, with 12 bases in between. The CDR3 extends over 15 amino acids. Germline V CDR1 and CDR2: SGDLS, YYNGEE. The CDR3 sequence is CASSVALNRDTEAFF. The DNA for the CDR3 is TGTGCCAGCAGCGTAGCTCTCAACCGGGACACTGAAGCTTTCTTT.

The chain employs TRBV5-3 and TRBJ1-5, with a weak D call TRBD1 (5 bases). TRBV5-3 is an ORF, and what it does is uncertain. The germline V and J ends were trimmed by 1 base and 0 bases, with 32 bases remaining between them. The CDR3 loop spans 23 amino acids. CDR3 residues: CARSLKVTSPGRATTYSNQPQHF. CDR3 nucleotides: TGTGCCAGAAGCTTGAAAGTAACGAGTCCAGGCAGGGCTACTACTTATAGCAATCAGCCCCAGCATTTT.

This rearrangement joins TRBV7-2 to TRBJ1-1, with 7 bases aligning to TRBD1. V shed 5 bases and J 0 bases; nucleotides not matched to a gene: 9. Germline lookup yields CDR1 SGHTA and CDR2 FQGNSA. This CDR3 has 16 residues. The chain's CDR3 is CASSHRGTALNTEAFF. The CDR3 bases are TGTGCCAGCAGCCATAGAGGGACAGCCCTGAACACTGAAGCTTTCTTT.

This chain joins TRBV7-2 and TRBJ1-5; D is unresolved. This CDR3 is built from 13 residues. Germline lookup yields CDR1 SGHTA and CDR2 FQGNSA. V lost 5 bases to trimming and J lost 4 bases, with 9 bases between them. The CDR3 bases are TGTGCCAGCAGCCTACGGGCGAATCAGCCCCAGCATTTT. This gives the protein CASSLRANQPQHF.

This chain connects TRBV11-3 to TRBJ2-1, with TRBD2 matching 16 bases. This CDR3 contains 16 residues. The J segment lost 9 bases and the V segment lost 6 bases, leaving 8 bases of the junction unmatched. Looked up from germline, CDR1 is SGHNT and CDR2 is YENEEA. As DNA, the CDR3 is TGTGCCAGCAGTAAAGAGGGGACTAGCGGGGGGGCTGAGCAGTTCTTC. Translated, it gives CASSKEGTSGGAEQFF.

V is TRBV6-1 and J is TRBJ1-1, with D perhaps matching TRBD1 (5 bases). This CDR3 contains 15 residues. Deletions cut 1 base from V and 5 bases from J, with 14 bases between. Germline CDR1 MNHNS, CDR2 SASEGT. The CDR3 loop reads CASSEDAGTNTEAFF. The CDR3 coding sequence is TGTGCCAGCAGTGAAGACGCAGGGACGAATACTGAAGCTTTCTTT.

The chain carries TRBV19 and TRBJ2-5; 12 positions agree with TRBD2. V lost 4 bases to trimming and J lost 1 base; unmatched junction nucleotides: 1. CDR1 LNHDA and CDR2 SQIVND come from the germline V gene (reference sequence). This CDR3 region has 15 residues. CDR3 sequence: CASSRTSGAQETQYF. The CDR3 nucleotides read TGTGCCAGTAGTAGGACTAGCGGGGCCCAAGAGACCCAGTACTTC.

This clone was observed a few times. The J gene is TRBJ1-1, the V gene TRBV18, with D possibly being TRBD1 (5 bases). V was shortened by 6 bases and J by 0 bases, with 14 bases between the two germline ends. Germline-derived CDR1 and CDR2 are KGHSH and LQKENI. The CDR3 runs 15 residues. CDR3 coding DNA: TGTGCCAGCTCTCTGAGACAGTCTCTGAACACTGAAGCTTTCTTT. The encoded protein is CASSLRQSLNTEAFF.